Listed here is a single T cell receptor beta chain. This clone was seen a handful of times. Its recognized antigen is unknown. The record has no base qualities; no much larger clone is one base away. After more than nine days of culture, CD4+ T cells were isolated with the EasySep CD4+ T cell isolation kit. PCR-confirmed SARS-CoV-2 infection had occurred in convalescent patients between March and December 2020, before the Alpha, Beta and Delta variants emerged in the United States. Each participant got two doses of an mRNA SARS-CoV-2 vaccine, either BNT162b2 or mRNA-1273. On days 3 and 7, half of the culture medium was replaced with fresh IL-2-containing medium. Unless noted otherwise, every peptide stimulation condition was grown in triplicate wells. Using Ficoll-Paque Plus gradient centrifugation, PBMC were separated from whole blood and then either used fresh or cryopreserved at -140C. The QIAamp micro DNA kit was used to extract genomic DNA from the cultured CD4+ T cells.

These data belong to a study of vaccination effects on CD4 cells after COVID-19 (dated by TCRdb to 2021 to 2024). Background on the whole study: In the ViraFEST assay, PBMC were stimulated with viral peptide pools, and antigen-specific CD4+ T cell clonotypes were then identified by expansion using TCR sequencing. Samples were taken from three convalescent patients early (day +14) and late (day +241, +227, +161 respectively) after vaccination. Across the study, the median time from the second dose to post-vaccine sampling was 72 days (range 14 to 241). Over 1.5 million PBMC per well were cultured with 9 to 10 ug/ml peptides in IMDM containing about 5% human AB serum, around 10 IU/ml IL-2 and gentamicin. SARS-CoV-2 spike-specific CD4+ TCR repertoires were compared before and after mRNA vaccination in COVID-19 convalescent patients and in infection-naive vaccine recipients. Altogether, about 10 COVID-19 convalescent patients and a few SARS-CoV-2-naive healthy vaccine recipients made up the full study. In the study, cultures from other donors were sequenced using the Oncomine TCR Beta short-read assay on an Illumina iSeq 100. Overall results and qualifications from the work: In convalescent patients, the post-vaccine spike-reactive repertoire consisted mainly of new vaccine-induced clones, largely distinct from infection-induced clones. Marked clonal contraction was observed in both infection-induced and vaccine-induced clones at late post-vaccination timepoints, consistent with waning T cell responses. The study was limited by a small number of convalescent patients and lacked early post-infection timepoints.

Library construction relied on the immunoSEQ multiplex PCR assay. DNA from the CD4+ T cells that had been cultured and isolated underwent TCR beta CDR3 sequencing. In the original analysis: The analysis removed non-productive TCR sequences, trimmed reads to the CDR3 region, and retained only CDR3s that were 7 or more amino acids long. The MANAFEST web app was used to identify antigen-specific clonotypes by comparing expansion in peptide wells with expansion in reference cultures. Positive clones required FDR<0.05 expansion versus reference and all other wells, odds ratio above 5, and frequency above 0.1% in two replicate wells. A clonotype was called cross-reactive if it was significantly expanded both in SARS-CoV-2 spike wells and in at least one common cold coronavirus spike condition. CDR3 similarity was assessed by Levenshtein distance with the stringdist R package, and unrooted trees were built with ape in R 3.6.1. The table was pulled from immuneACCESS by TCRdb, which kept in-frame rearrangements only. Such tables lose some clones; where checked, under half of the loss comes from unresolved V genes, and the rest has no known cause. That table supplies the V and J calls and clone size; D and trimming were determined from the DNA. A total of about 50,000 clones appear in this sample, around three quarters of them only once. The top ten hold about 5% of the sample.

The clonotype comes from a human donor who had a prior SARS-CoV-2 infection. Here the sequenced sample was CD4+ T cells from PBMCs cultured without peptide, taken after COVID-19 vaccination.

The nucleotide sequence reads as follows: TGTGCCAGCAGCCCGGGGAGGCCCGACTACAATGAGCAGTTCTTC. The translation is CASSPGRPDYNEQFF. The chain uses TRBV7-9 and TRBJ2-1, and possibly TRBD2, on 6 matching bases. According to the germline V gene (reference sequence), CDR1 reads SEHNR and CDR2 reads FQNEAQ. The V end loses 5 bases and the J end loses 3 bases, and a stretch of 14 bases separates them. The CDR3 measures 15 amino acids from cysteine to phenylalanine. The DNA shown is the 45-base CDR3, in frame from base 1.